Listed here is a single TCR beta chain. The CDR3 consists of 15 residues. Germline V CDR1 and CDR2: MNHEY, SMNVEV (reference sequence). Trimming took 6 bases from V and 7 from J; bases not matched to a gene: 10. This sample was taken from a study of blood T cell repertoires in COVID-19. Study details: PBMCs, B-cell-depleted T cells, or T cells provided the cDNA or gDNA that made up the material.

Produced via immunoSEQ multiplex PCR; TCRdb's table is partial and in-frame only. The sample includes some 160,000 clones, about 90% seen only once; the top ten take roughly 3.1%. Sample: peripheral blood. This sequence was found in a man in his 60s with acute or convalescent COVID-19. The chain uses TRBV27 and TRBJ1-1; 11 bases map to TRBD1. Written as DNA, the CDR3 is TGTGCCAGCAGATCTGGGGGACAGGGGGTCGATGAAGCTTTCTTT. Translation gives CASRSGGQGVDEAFF.